Given below is one TCR beta chain in context. This clonotype occurred once. What this receptor recognizes is not known. No much larger clone is present one base from it, and per-base qualities are unavailable. Evidence from one read is weak. Being off target in a library aimed at alpha chains, this beta chain has a size of little meaning. The method was 5' RACE. This sample was sequenced with a NextSeq 500. In the TCR library protocol, a unique molecular identifier was attached to each TCR cDNA molecule so that PCR and sequencing errors could be corrected. Regarding the original processing steps: TCR identification, UMI-based error correction and CDR3 extraction were performed with Decombinator tools. Expanded TCRs were defined as those above a frequency of 2 per 1,000, corresponding to the top 1% of the tumor frequency distribution. Expanded tumor TCRs were classed as regional if statistically deemed absent (corrected P<0.05) from at least one tumor region, otherwise ubiquitous. Rényi diversity was computed with the R vegan package after subsampling each repertoire 100 times to 5,000 TCRs. CDR3 similarity networks were built from amino acid triplet string-kernel similarity, connecting CDR3s with pairwise similarity above 0.82. The public reads were run again by TCRdb, first through fastp at Q25 and then through MiXCR, and only productive beta chains were kept. Here each entry gathers all rows of one CDR3 protein and keeps the most common genes and DNA. The V and J calls reflect TCRdb's pipeline rather than the authors' work. This sample gives roughly 3,700 distinct CDR3 sequences in total; approximately 26% of them show up just once. The leading ten clones occupy approximately 15% of the sample.

The data belong to a study of spatial heterogeneity in lung cancer (dated by TCRdb to about 2019). About the investigation overall: Beta-chain transcripts were consistently detected in greater numbers than alpha-chain transcripts, which likely reflects a higher abundance of beta-chain transcripts. In tumor regions, TCR transcript counts showed a strong correlation with a T cell transcriptional module score from matched bulk RNA-seq. TCR alpha and beta repertoires were quantitatively compared across multiple tumor regions, matched nontumor lung and blood in non-small cell lung cancer. In the raw uncorrected reads, each unique combination of TCR and UMI appeared more than ten times on average. The study linked features of the TCR repertoire to counts of nonsynonymous mutations, which were determined by whole-exome sequencing of tumor tissue. Both alpha and beta chains were TCR-sequenced in samples taken at surgery, namely 220 tumor regions, 63 to 70 matched nontumor lung samples and 45 to 60 PBMC samples.

The investigation overall reported the following: The count of ubiquitous expanded TCRs correlated with the count of ubiquitous nonsynonymous mutations, and the count of regional expanded TCRs correlated with the count of regional nonsynonymous mutations. A correlation was observed between the number of expanded intratumoral alpha and beta TCRs and the tumor nonsynonymous mutation count. Estimated TCR-seq coverage of tumor T cells was only 7% to 8.5% for alpha chains and roughly 13% for beta chains. Additional single-cell paired TCR alpha and beta sequencing was considered necessary to confirm, at a functional level, the hypothesis that regional TCRs recognize regional mutations.

The intended sense of this specimen's time point label: sample taken at primary tumor resection. The donors were some 70 patients from the lung TRACERx cohort who had early-stage, untreated non-small cell lung cancer. Without any cell sorting, TCR sequencing was performed on whole RNA extracted either from tumor and nontumor lung tissue or from cryopreserved PBMC samples. Only patients with enough RNA available from two or more tumor regions were chosen for TCR sequencing. Tumor and adjacent nontumor lung specimens were reviewed by a lung pathologist before selection. V loses 0 bases at its end and J loses 0 bases; junction bases beyond the gene matches: 9. For CDR1 and CDR2, the germline V gene lists SQVTM and ANQGSEA. The CDR3 runs 19 residues from the cysteine to the phenylalanine. Only the CDR3 DNA is retained, 57 bases long and in frame from the first base.

This specimen was lung tumor tissue, taken at surgery. The receptor comes from a male donor with early-stage non-small cell lung cancer. The rearranged segments are TRBV29-1 and TRBJ2-6; TRBD1 aligns with 9 central bases. The nucleotides read TGCAGCGTTGAAGATCGGGGGACAGGGAAACTCTCTGGGGCCAACGTCCTGACTTTC. Its product reads: CSVEDRGTGKLSGANVLTF.